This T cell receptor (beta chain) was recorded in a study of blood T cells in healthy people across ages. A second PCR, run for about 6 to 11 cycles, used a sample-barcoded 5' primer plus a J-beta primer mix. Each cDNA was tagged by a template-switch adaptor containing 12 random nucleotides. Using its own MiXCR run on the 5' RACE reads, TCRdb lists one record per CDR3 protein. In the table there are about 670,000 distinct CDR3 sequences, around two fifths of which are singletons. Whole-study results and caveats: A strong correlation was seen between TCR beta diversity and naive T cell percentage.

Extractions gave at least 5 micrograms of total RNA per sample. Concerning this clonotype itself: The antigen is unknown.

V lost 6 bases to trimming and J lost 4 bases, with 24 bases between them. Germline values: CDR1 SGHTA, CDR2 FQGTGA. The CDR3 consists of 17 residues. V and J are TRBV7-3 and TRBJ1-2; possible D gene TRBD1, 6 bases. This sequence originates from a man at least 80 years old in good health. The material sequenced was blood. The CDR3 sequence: CASSPTAGGAYSYGYTF. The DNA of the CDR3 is TGTGCCAGCAGTCCTACGGCGGGGGGCGCGTATTCCTATGGCTACACCTTC.